Listed below are T cell receptor beta chains from one sample, sequenced in a study of blood T cell repertoires in COVID-19. Here immunoSEQ multiplex PCR was the method, and the copy in TCRdb shows in-frame clones only, minus some. Of more than 95,000 clones in the sample, about nine tenths are singletons; the top ten hold about 1.7%. Source material: peripheral blood. The source of these receptors is a man aged 55 to 70 with acute or convalescent COVID-19. Both conserved end residues are part of each CDR3. A D gene is named only where the DNA matches it firmly. Not all rows give a size; the values are once, few, many and, for expanded clones, a class.

j_call v_call d_call clone_size cdr3_nt cdr3_aa
TRBJ2-1 TRBV7-2 NA once TGTGCCAGCAGCTTGTCGAGGGTGACTTACAATGAGCAGTTCTTC CASSLSRVTYNEQFF
TRBJ2-1 TRBV2 TRBD2 NA TGTGCCATTCCGGGACTAGCGGGGGAGCAGTTCTTC CAIPGLAGEQFF
TRBJ2-5 TRBV25-1 NA NA TGTGCCAGCAGTGACGGGGAACAGGGATCCCAAGAGACCCAGTACTTC CASSDGEQGSQETQYF
TRBJ2-5 TRBV6-5 NA NA TGTGCCAGCAGTACCCAGACAGGGACTGGAGAGACCCAGTACTTC CASSTQTGTGETQYF
TRBJ2-1 TRBV7-9 NA NA TGTGCCAGCAGCCCCCTCGGGTCCCATACGGGTGAGCAGTTCTTC CASSPLGSHTGEQFF
TRBJ2-2 TRBV24-1 NA NA TGTGCCACCAGTGATTTTAGGGTCGGGGACGGGGAGCTGTTTTTT CATSDFRVGDGELFF
TRBJ2-2 TRBV30 NA NA TGTGCCTGGAGCCTCAGGGCCACCGGGGAGCTGTTTTTT CAWSLRATGELFF
TRBJ2-5 TRBV10-1 TRBD2 NA TGCGCCAGCAGCCCCGGGACTAGCGGGGGAAAGACCCAGTACTTC CASSPGTSGGKTQYF
TRBJ2-2 TRBV25-1 NA once TGTGCCAGCAGGCCCGGGGAACTCAACACCGGGGAGCTGTTTTTT CASRPGELNTGELFF
TRBJ1-5 TRBV6-5 NA NA TGTGCCAGCAGCAGACAGAACAATCAGCCCCAGCATTTT CASSRQNNQPQHF
TRBJ1-1 TRBV29-1 NA NA TGCAGCGTTGAGGCAGGGAATACTGAAGCTTTCTTT CSVEAGNTEAFF
TRBJ2-7 TRBV27 NA once TGTGCCAGCAGTTTCAGGGCCACCAGCTCCTACGAGCAGTACTTC CASSFRATSSYEQYF
TRBJ1-4 TRBV6-5 TRBD1 NA TGTGCCAGCAGCCCAACAGGGGAGGCAGAAAAACTGTTTTTT CASSPTGEAEKLFF
TRBJ2-4 TRBV2 NA NA TGTGCCAGCCGATCACAGGATACTATAGCCAAAAACATTCAGTACTTC CASRSQDTIAKNIQYF
TRBJ1-5 TRBV27 TRBD1 NA TGTGCCAGCAGTTCAAGACAGGGGAAATATAGCAATCAGCCCCAGCATTTT CASSSRQGKYSNQPQHF
TRBJ2-3 TRBV13 NA NA TGTGCCAGCAGCTTTGAGGTTGCGGGTACGCAGTATTTT CASSFEVAGTQYF
TRBJ1-4 TRBV20-1 TRBD1 NA TGCAGTGCTAGTGGAGGGACAGGGGATGAAAAACTGTTTTTT CSASGGTGDEKLFF
TRBJ1-2 TRBV5-1 NA NA TGCGCCAGCAGCTTGGGGGGAGACCTAATATATGGCTACACCTTC CASSLGGDLIYGYTF
TRBJ1-5 TRBV27 NA once TGTGCCAGCAGTTTATCCTATAGCAATCAGCCCCAGCATTTT CASSLSYSNQPQHF
TRBJ2-5 TRBV14 NA NA TGTGCCAGCAGCCAAGTTAGCCCTGGAGAGACCCAGTACTTC CASSQVSPGETQYF
TRBJ2-6 TRBV6-2/TRBV6-3 NA NA TGTGCCAGCAGTTATGGGCTCTCTGGGGCCAACGTCCTGACTTTC CASSYGLSGANVLTF
TRBJ1-1 TRBV7-9 NA NA TGTGCCAGCAGCCGTGGGTCAGGGCTCAGCCTGAACACTGAAGCTTTCTTT CASSRGSGLSLNTEAFF
TRBJ1-2 TRBV3-1/TRBV3-2 NA NA TGTGCCAGCAGCCAAGGAGGGATCAATGGCTACACCTTC CASSQGGINGYTF
TRBJ1-1 TRBV7-8 NA NA TGTGCCAGCAGCATCAGGGGTAGGGACACTGAAGCTTTCTTT CASSIRGRDTEAFF
TRBJ1-1 TRBV12-3/TRBV12-4 NA NA TGTGCCAGCACCCAAAGGGAGGCTGAAGCTTTCTTT CASTQREAEAFF
TRBJ1-5 TRBV5-1 TRBD1 NA TGCGCCAGCAGCTTGACTGCAGGGGGCGATCAGCCCCAGCATTTT CASSLTAGGDQPQHF
TRBJ2-2 TRBV11-2 TRBD1 once TGTGCCAGCAGCCCCGACAGGGGGGGCGCCGGGGAGCTGTTTTTT CASSPDRGGAGELFF
TRBJ1-2 TRBV25-1 NA once TGTGCCAGCAGTGAACGGGTTTCCCTCTATGGCTACACCTTC CASSERVSLYGYTF
TRBJ2-2 TRBV10-3 NA NA TGTGCCATCAGTATCAGTGGAGGCACCGGGGAGCTGTTTTTT CAISISGGTGELFF
TRBJ1-3 TRBV6-6 TRBD1 NA TGTGCCAGCAGCTCACAGGGGTTCGGAAACACCATATATTTT CASSSQGFGNTIYF
TRBJ1-5 TRBV19 NA NA TGTGCCAGTAGTATATGGGGGGTTTATAGCAATCAGCCCCAGCATTTT CASSIWGVYSNQPQHF
TRBJ1-2 TRBV30 TRBD1 NA TGTGCCTGGAGCCAAGGGACAGTTAATAACTATGGCTACACCTTC CAWSQGTVNNYGYTF
TRBJ2-2 TRBV5-1 TRBD1 NA TGCGCCAGCAGCCCGGGACAGCCGAACACCGGGGAGCTGTTTTTT CASSPGQPNTGELFF
TRBJ1-5 TRBV5-1 NA NA TGCGCCAGCAGCTCAGGGGACCGCCATCAGCCCCAGCATTTT CASSSGDRHQPQHF
TRBJ1-6 TRBV14 TRBD1 NA TGTGCCAGCAGCCCTGACAGGGTCTATTCACCCCTCCACTTT CASSPDRVYSPLHF
TRBJ1-2 TRBV2 NA once TGTGCCAGCAACTCAGTAGGGCCCCAGGGGGGCTACACCTTC CASNSVGPQGGYTF
TRBJ1-4 TRBV21-1 NA NA TGTGCCAGCAGGTTAGGACAGGGGGCCTTTTCGGTAACTAATGAAAAACTGTTTTTT CASRLGQGAFSVTNEKLFF
TRBJ2-1 TRBV6-6 NA NA TGTGCCAGCATGCACAGTTACAATGAGCAGTTCTTC CASMHSYNEQFF
TRBJ1-1 TRBV4-1 NA NA TGCGCCAGCAGCCAAGATAAGGTTTTGGGACATATGAACACTGAAGCTTTCTTT CASSQDKVLGHMNTEAFF
TRBJ1-2 TRBV7-8 NA NA TGTGCCAGCAGCCCCCCGGTGAGCTATGGCTACACCTTC CASSPPVSYGYTF
TRBJ1-5 TRBV18 TRBD1 few TGTGCCAGCTCGGTACGACAGGGGGATAGCAATCAGCCCCAGCATTTT CASSVRQGDSNQPQHF
TRBJ2-5 TRBV7-2 TRBD2 NA TGTGCCAGCAGCTTAGGCGGCGGGGGGGCACGAGAGACCCAGTACTTC CASSLGGGGARETQYF